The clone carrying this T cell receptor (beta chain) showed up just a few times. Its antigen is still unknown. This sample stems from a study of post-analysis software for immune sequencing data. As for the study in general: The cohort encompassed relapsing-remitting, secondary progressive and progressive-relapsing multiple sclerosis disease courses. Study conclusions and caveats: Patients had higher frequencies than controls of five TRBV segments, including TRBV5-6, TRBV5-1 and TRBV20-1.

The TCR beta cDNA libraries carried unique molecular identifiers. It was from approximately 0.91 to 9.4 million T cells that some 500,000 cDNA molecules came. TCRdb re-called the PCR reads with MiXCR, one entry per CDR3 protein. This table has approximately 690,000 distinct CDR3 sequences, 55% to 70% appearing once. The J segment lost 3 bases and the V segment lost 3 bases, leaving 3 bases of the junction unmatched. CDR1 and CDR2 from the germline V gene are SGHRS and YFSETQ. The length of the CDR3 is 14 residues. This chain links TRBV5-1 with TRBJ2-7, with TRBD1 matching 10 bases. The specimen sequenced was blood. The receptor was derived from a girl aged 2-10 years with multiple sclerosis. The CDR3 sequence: CASSYGTGVYEQYF. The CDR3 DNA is TGCGCCAGCAGCTATGGGACAGGGGTCTACGAGCAGTACTTC. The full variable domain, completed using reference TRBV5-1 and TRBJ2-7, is KAGVTQTPRYLIKTRGQQVTLSCSPISGHRSVSWYQQTPGQGLQFLFEYFSETQRNKGNFPGRFSGRQFSNSRSEMNVSTLELGDSALYLCASSYGTGVYEQYFGPGTRLTVT.